This TCR beta chain was recovered during a study of response to subunit inactivated influenza vaccine. The CDR3 totals 13 residues. V lost 6 bases and J lost 0, with 8 bases in between. Study-level points and caveats: The authors proposed limited new T cell recruitment per seasonal influenza vaccination.

TCRdb itself ran the RT-PCR reads through MiXCR, one entry per CDR3 protein. There are about 780,000 distinct CDR3 sequences in the sample; around 18% occur only once, and roughly 11% lies in the top ten. This clonotype was picked up many times. The antigen remains undetermined. The chain has TRBV12-3 or TRBV12-4 and TRBJ1-2; D remains ambiguous. Sequences were derived from PBMCs from blood, sampled more than 4 days after vaccination. This clonotype originated in a man aged 50-59 years who received an inactivated influenza vaccine. CDR3 in DNA: TGTGCCAGCAGCCCCACTCCTAACTATGGCTACACCTTC. This gives the protein CASSPTPNYGYTF.